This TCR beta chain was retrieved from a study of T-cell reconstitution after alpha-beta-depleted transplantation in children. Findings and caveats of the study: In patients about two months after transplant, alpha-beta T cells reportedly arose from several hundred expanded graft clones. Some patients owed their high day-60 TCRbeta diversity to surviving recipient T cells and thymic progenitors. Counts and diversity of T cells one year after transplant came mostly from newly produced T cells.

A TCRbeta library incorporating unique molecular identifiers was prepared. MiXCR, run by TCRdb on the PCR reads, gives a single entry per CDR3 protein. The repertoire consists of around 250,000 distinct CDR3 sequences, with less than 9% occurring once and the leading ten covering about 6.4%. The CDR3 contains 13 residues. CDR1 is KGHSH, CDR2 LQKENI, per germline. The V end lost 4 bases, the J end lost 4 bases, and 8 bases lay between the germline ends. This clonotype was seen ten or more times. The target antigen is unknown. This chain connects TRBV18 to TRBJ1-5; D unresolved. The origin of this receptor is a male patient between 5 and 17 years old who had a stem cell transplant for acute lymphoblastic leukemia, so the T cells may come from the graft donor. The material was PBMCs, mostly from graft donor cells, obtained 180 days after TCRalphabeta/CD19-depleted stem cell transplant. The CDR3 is CASSRTRNQPQHF. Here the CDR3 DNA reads TGTGCCAGCTCACGAACAAGGAATCAGCCCCAGCATTTT.